Shown below are 5 T cell receptor beta chains from a single sample sequenced in a study of T cell clones after liver transplantation. Some clones are missing from TCRdb's copy, which holds only in-frame ones; the method was immunoSEQ multiplex PCR. The sample shows tens of thousands of clones, 80% to 95% of them seen only once. Sequencing used CD4+ T cells from blood, obtained approximately 26 months after liver transplant. The receptor set was obtained from a human patient who received a liver transplant. Some T cells may be transferred from the graft donor.

V gene TRBV6-1 combines with J gene TRBJ2-7; 10 nucleotides match TRBD2. The CDR3 runs 15 residues. The ends lost 5 bases at V and 5 bases at J; junction bases unmatched: 9. Germline CDR1 reads MNHNS; CDR2 reads SASEGT. This CDR3 is CASSPTGGLADEQYF. The CDR3 DNA sequence: TGTGCCAGCAGTCCGACCGGCGGACTAGCGGACGAGCAGTACTTC.

The rearrangement uses TRBV30 and TRBJ1-3; a possible D gene is TRBD1 (6 bases). Trimming left V 8 bases short and J 0 bases short, with 11 bases between. The CDR3 sequence is 13 residues long. Germline V gene sequence: CDR1 GTSNPN, CDR2 SVGIG (reference sequence). The CDR3 sequence: CARGAPSGNTIYF. The CDR3 nucleotides are TGTGCCCGGGGGGCCCCCTCTGGAAACACCATATATTTT.

The chain links TRBV5-1 to TRBJ1-4; no clear D. CDR3 length: 16 residues. Trimming stripped 0 bases from V and 6 bases from J, with 15 bases between. From germline, CDR1 is SGHRS and CDR2 YFSETQ. The CDR3 DNA reads as TGCGCCAGCAGCTTGGGCCAGACACGGACCTATGAAAAACTGTTTTTT. Its protein is CASSLGQTRTYEKLFF.

This clone was counted a single time. The V call is TRBV11-2, the J call TRBJ2-5, with D maybe TRBD2 (6 bases). The V end was cut by 1 base, the J end by 2 bases, with 14 bases between. This CDR3 is built from 16 residues. Germline loops: CDR1 SGHAT, CDR2 FQNNGV. The CDR3 sequence is CASSLGSLARQETQYF. The CDR3 nucleotides are TGTGCCAGCAGCTTAGGGTCCCTAGCGAGACAAGAGACCCAGTACTTC.

The rearrangement uses TRBV7-2 and TRBJ1-1, with 10 bases that match TRBD1. Germline V CDR1 and CDR2: SGHTA, FQGNSA. The CDR3 covers 16 residues. The ends lost 6 bases at V and 5 bases at J; junction bases unmatched: 12. CDR3 sequence reads: CASRPGPDRGKTEAFF. The CDR3 coding sequence is TGTGCCAGCAGGCCCGGACCGGACAGGGGGAAAACTGAAGCTTTCTTT.